This T cell receptor beta chain was identified during a study of blood T cell repertoires in COVID-19. Some clones are missing from TCRdb's copy, which holds only in-frame ones; the method was immunoSEQ multiplex PCR. This repertoire shows around 250,000 clones, approximately 82% found once; its top ten account for 15%. In germline, CDR1 is WNHNN, CDR2 SYGVQD (reference sequence). V was trimmed by 8 bases and J by 13 bases, leaving 9 bases between them. The CDR3 has 9 amino acids. The TCR was taken from a man between 35 and 55 years old who had recovered from COVID-19. The sequenced sample consisted of PBMCs or T cells enriched from blood (not recorded which). The chain combines TRBV10-1 with TRBJ2-1; D unclear. The CDR3, as DNA: TGCGCCAGCGAGTGGGCACAGTTCTTC. Encoded protein: CASEWAQFF.